A single sample gave rise to the 30 T cell receptor beta chains below, sequenced in a study of T cells in Graves' hyperthyroidism and ophthalmopathy. Authors of the study amplified TCR beta CDR3 regions from RNA transcripts. With the HTBI primer set, the TCR CDR3 went through a first round of RT-PCR. TCRdb re-called the multiplex PCR reads through MiXCR, storing one row per CDR3 protein. The table has hundreds of thousands of distinct CDR3 sequences, approximately 22% seen once; the top ten hold under 55%. What was sequenced was blood. These receptors originate from a woman aged 70-85 years with Graves' ophthalmopathy.

This clonotype was detected only a few times. The J gene is TRBJ2-5, the V gene TRBV20-1, with TRBD2 matching 9 bases. Per germline, CDR1 DFQATT and CDR2 SNEGSKA (reference sequence). The length of the CDR3 is 13 residues. With V trimmed by 6 bases and J by 1 base, 3 bases remained unmatched. CDR3: CSAPGLAQETQYF. In nucleotides, the CDR3 is TGCAGTGCGCCGGGACTAGCCCAAGAGACCCAGTACTTC.

This clonotype was picked up many times. This chain joins TRBV12-3 or TRBV12-4 and TRBJ2-3, with D perhaps matching TRBD2 (6 bases). The CDR3 has 15 residues. Trimming took 4 bases from V and 4 from J, leaving 15 bases between them. The CDR3 region is CASSSWGGGPDTQYF. In nucleotides, the CDR3 is TGTGCCAGCAGTTCTTGGGGTGGAGGGCCAGATACGCAGTATTTT.

The rearrangement links TRBV20-1 to TRBJ2-3; either TRBD1 or TRBD2 may fit D (5 bases each). The V and J ends lost 1 base and 6 bases respectively, with 14 bases between them. CDR3 length: 14 amino acids. Germline V gives CDR1 DFQATT, CDR2 SNEGSKA (reference sequence). Here the CDR3 reads CSARVGSGTDTQYF. CDR3 coding DNA: TGCAGTGCTAGAGTGGGGTCTGGGACCGATACGCAGTATTTT.

The CDR3 DNA reads as TGTGCCAGCAGCTCCACCGGAGCGGGAGCCTACAATGAGCAGTTCTTC. It translates to CASSSTGAGAYNEQFF. The genes are TRBV11-2 and TRBJ2-1, with 8 bases aligning to TRBD2. V gave up 4 bases and J gave up 2 bases; unmatched junction bases: 7. CDR1 and CDR2 (germline): SGHAT, FQNNGV. CDR3 length equals 16 residues.

The genes are TRBV7-9 and TRBJ2-7; 8 nucleotides align to TRBD1. CDR1 is SEHNR and CDR2 is FQNEAQ in the germline V gene (reference sequence). The CDR3 contains 15 residues. With 1 base clipped from V and 2 bases from J, the junction kept 4 bases outside the gene matches. The CDR3 sequence is CASSLEGDRTYEQYF. CDR3 DNA: TGTGCCAGCAGCTTAGAGGGGGACAGGACCTACGAGCAGTACTTC.

This clonotype was observed a handful of times. V and J are TRBV29-1 and TRBJ2-5, with D perhaps matching TRBD2 (6 bases). Germline V gives CDR1 SQVTM, CDR2 ANQGSEA. With 7 bases removed from V and 5 bases from J, the gap between germline ends came to 17 bases. This CDR3 is built from 13 residues. The DNA of the CDR3 is TGCAGCGCAAGGGACTTCACCGGGGAGACCCAGTACTTC. This codes for CSARDFTGETQYF.

A word on this clonotype: A much larger clone sits a single nucleotide away, making a read error possible. CDR3: CASSQAGVNTEASF. The CDR3 DNA reads TGTGCCAGCAGCCAAGCGGGGGTAAACACTGAAGCTTCCTTT. The chain combines TRBV3-1 with TRBJ1-1; D is perhaps TRBD1 (5 bases). This CDR3 comprises 14 residues. Germline-derived CDR1 and CDR2 are LGHDT and YNNKEL (reference sequence).

This clonotype has a handful of counts. The V call is TRBV25-1, the J call TRBJ2-7, with D possibly being TRBD1 (5 bases). Germline lookup yields CDR1 MGHDK and CDR2 SYGVNS. Trimming took 1 base from V and 5 from J, leaving 9 bases between them. This CDR3 has 13 amino acids. The CDR3, as DNA: TGTGCCAGCAGTGAATGGGGCGTAGACGAGCAGTACTTC. Encoded protein: CASSEWGVDEQYF.

This clonotype was seen a few times. The CDR3 region is CASEAIMNTEAFF. Written as DNA, the CDR3 is TGTGCCAGTGAAGCAATCATGAACACTGAAGCTTTCTTT. The V gene is TRBV6-1, the J gene TRBJ1-1; no clear D. Between the trimmed V and J ends, which lost 9 bases and 0 bases, there was a span of 11 bases. CDR3 length equals 13 residues. Germline lookup yields CDR1 MNHNS and CDR2 SASEGT.

This rearrangement joins TRBV19 to TRBJ2-4, with D possibly TRBD2 on 6 matching bases. V shed 4 bases and J shed 0 bases, with 19 bases lying between them. The CDR3 loop spans 18 amino acids. Germline values: CDR1 LNHDA, CDR2 SQIVND (reference sequence). The CDR3 protein is CASSTRRTGRLAKNIQYF. The CDR3 DNA reads TGTGCCAGTAGTACCCGACGGACGGGGAGGTTAGCCAAAAACATTCAGTACTTC.

The chain couples TRBV12-5 to TRBJ1-1, with no clear D. Trimming removed 3 bases from V and 4 bases from J, with 3 bases in between. This CDR3 region has 11 residues. CDR1 is LGHNT and CDR2 is FRNRAP in the germline V gene. The CDR3 loop is CASGFRTEAFF. The DNA for the CDR3 is TGTGCTAGTGGTTTTCGCACTGAAGCTTTCTTT.

In regard to this clonotype: Germline and junction disagree at one end, which may indicate a read error. CDR3 in amino acids: CAGSPLGDTQYF. In DNA form, the CDR3 reads TGTGCCGGCTCACCACTCGGAGATACGCAGTATTTT. The chain links TRBV18 to TRBJ2-3, with unresolved D. The CDR3 runs 12 residues. Germline-derived CDR1 and CDR2 are KGHSH and LQKENI.

Here the CDR3 DNA reads TGTGCCAGCACAGCGGGAGTTCTCTATACGCAGTATTTT. This gives the protein CASTAGVLYTQYF. The J gene is TRBJ2-3, the V gene TRBV28; 8 positions match TRBD2. In germline, CDR1 is MDHEN, CDR2 SYDVKM. The CDR3 sequence is 13 residues long. The V gene end was trimmed by 7 bases and the J gene end by 7 bases; junction bases not matched to a gene: 7.

This sequence joins TRBV9 and TRBJ1-6; TRBD1 might be the D (6 bases). V gave up 0 bases and J gave up 10 bases, with 14 bases separating them. The V gene's germline CDR1 is SGDLS and CDR2 YYNGEE. The length of the CDR3 is 15 residues. The CDR3 region is CASSVEGGFDSPLHF. CDR3 sequence (DNA): TGTGCCAGCAGCGTAGAGGGGGGGTTTGACTCACCCCTCCACTTT.

Only a few counts were recorded for this clonotype. The chain has TRBV7-9 and TRBJ2-5, with D possibly called TRBD1 or TRBD2 (6 bases each). From germline, CDR1 is SEHNR and CDR2 FQNEAQ (reference sequence). V lost 3 bases and J 5 bases, leaving 16 bases between the germline ends. CDR3 size: 15 residues. DNA for the CDR3: TGTGCCAGCAGCTTGAGTTTAGGGGGGCTGGAGACCCAGTACTTC. Protein product: CASSLSLGGLETQYF.

The gene calls are TRBV11-2 and TRBJ2-7; TRBD2 agrees at 12 bases. Germline loops: CDR1 SGHAT, CDR2 FQNNGV. The CDR3 is 19 residues long. V lost 5 bases, J lost 2 bases, and 16 bases stayed unmatched. CDR3 in amino acids: CASSPIVASGGAGTYEQYF. The CDR3 DNA reads TGTGCCAGCAGCCCTATCGTTGCTAGCGGGGGGGCCGGAACCTACGAGCAGTACTTC.

The chain has TRBV5-1 and TRBJ2-2; no clear D. From germline, CDR1 is SGHRS and CDR2 YFSETQ. V shed 4 bases and J shed 0 bases, with 10 bases lying between them. The CDR3 runs to 15 residues. The CDR3 loop is CASSVRLANTGELFF. The CDR3 DNA reads TGCGCCAGCAGCGTCCGGCTAGCGAACACCGGGGAGCTGTTTTTT.

This clonotype was found a few times. The chain combines TRBV12-3 or TRBV12-4 with TRBJ1-4; D is possibly TRBD1 (5 bases). Trimming left V 9 bases short and J 3 bases short, with 11 bases between. CDR3 length equals 13 residues. The CDR3 region is CASRGGSNEKLFF. The CDR3 DNA follows: TGTGCCAGTAGGGGAGGATCTAATGAAAAACTGTTTTTT.

This clonotype showed up just a few times. J is TRBJ2-1 and V is TRBV6-2 or TRBV6-3; perhaps TRBD2 as D (5 bases). V lost 0 bases and J 9 bases, leaving 15 bases between the germline ends. This CDR3 spans 15 amino acids. Germline V gives CDR1 MNHEY, CDR2 SVGEGT. DNA for the CDR3: TGTGCCAGCAGTTACTCTGGGAGCCCCGGAGGTGAGCAGTTCTTC. It translates to CASSYSGSPGGEQFF.

This clonotype has just a few counts. The chain carries TRBV3-1 and TRBJ1-1; TRBD1 aligns across 7 bases. Germline V gives CDR1 LGHDT, CDR2 YNNKEL (reference sequence). The V gene end was trimmed by 3 bases and the J gene end by 6 bases; junction bases not matched to a gene: 7. The CDR3 loop spans 14 amino acids. In DNA form, the CDR3 reads TGTGCCAGCAGCCAGCAGGGGGAGATTCCTGAAGCTTTCTTT. This codes for CASSQQGEIPEAFF.

The V and J genes are TRBV19 and TRBJ2-2, with TRBD2 matching 9 bases. The CDR3 totals 16 residues. CDR1 is LNHDA and CDR2 is SQIVND in the germline V gene (reference sequence). Trimming at V came to 2 bases and at J to 4 bases, leaving 5 bases not matched to a gene. CDR3 coding DNA: TGTGCCAGTAGTATAATGAGCGGGAGGACCACCGGGGAGCTGTTTTTT. Protein product: CASSIMSGRTTGELFF.

The chain employs TRBV5-5 and TRBJ2-1; 9 positions match TRBD2. The CDR3 has 13 amino acids. V was clipped by 2 bases and J by 8 bases; unmatched bases: 2. Germline CDR1 reads SGHKS; CDR2 reads YYEKEE (reference sequence). CDR3 amino acids: CASSFSGSDEQFF. The DNA of the CDR3 is TGTGCCAGCAGCTTTAGCGGGAGCGATGAGCAGTTCTTC.

The gene calls are TRBV20-1 and TRBJ2-3, with D perhaps matching TRBD2 (5 bases). This CDR3 has 15 residues. Per the germline V gene, CDR1 is DFQATT and CDR2 is SNEGSKA (reference sequence). V shed 6 bases and J shed 4 bases, with 20 bases lying between them. The CDR3 DNA reads TGCAGTGCGAGGGCCAGCAACCTGAGCCCAGATACGCAGTATTTT. Its translation: CSARASNLSPDTQYF.

A few counts support this clonotype. The rearrangement links TRBV2 to TRBJ2-1; D is uncertain. V was cut by 4 bases and J by 5 bases, with 9 bases left in between. The CDR3 is 13 amino acids. Germline CDR1 and CDR2: SNHLY and FYNNEI. The CDR3 DNA sequence: TGTGCCAGCAGTGTAGGAATTGACAATGAGCAGTTCTTC. It specifies CASSVGIDNEQFF. Variable domain in full (rest from reference TRBV2 and TRBJ2-1): EPEVTQTPSHQVTQMGQEVILRCVPISNHLYFYWYRQILGQKVEFLVSFYNNEISEKSEIFDDQFSVERPDGSNFTLKIRSTKLEDSAMYFCASSVGIDNEQFFGPGTRLTVL.

This clonotype turned up a few times. V usage is TRBV24-1 and J usage is TRBJ2-5, with TRBD2 matching 7 bases. There are 15 residues in the CDR3. From germline, CDR1 is KGHDR and CDR2 SFDVKD. The J segment lost 2 bases and the V segment lost 5 bases, leaving 7 bases of the junction unmatched. The CDR3 here is CATSGRGSHQETQYF. In DNA form, the CDR3 reads TGTGCCACCAGTGGGCGGGGGTCACATCAAGAGACCCAGTACTTC.

The chain combines TRBV20-1 with TRBJ2-5; 8 bases fit TRBD2. With 6 bases clipped from V and 7 bases from J, the junction kept 10 bases outside the gene matches. Germline V lookup: CDR1 DFQATT, CDR2 SNEGSKA (reference sequence). There are 13 residues in the CDR3. This CDR3 is CSADKGRGGTQYF. The CDR3 DNA reads as TGCAGTGCCGACAAGGGACGGGGGGGGACCCAGTACTTC.

This clonotype was recorded at least ten times. The V and J genes are TRBV2 and TRBJ1-5; D ambiguous. The CDR3 totals 14 residues. V lost 6 bases to trimming and J lost 0 bases, with 9 bases between them. Germline V gives CDR1 SNHLY, CDR2 FYNNEI. CDR3 nucleotides: TGTGCCAGCAGAGGTGGCGGTAGCAATCAGCCCCAGCATTTT. Its translation is CASRGGGSNQPQHF.

This clonotype was seen a handful of times. The gene calls are TRBV2 and TRBJ2-7; 13 nucleotides line up with TRBD2. CDR3 length equals 17 residues. Germline CDR1 and CDR2: SNHLY and FYNNEI. V trimming: 5 bases; J trimming: 0 bases; junction bases outside the gene matches: 7. This chain's CDR3 is CASSTLAGGPNSYEQYF. CDR3 nucleotide sequence: TGTGCCAGCAGTACACTAGCGGGAGGGCCCAACTCCTACGAGCAGTACTTC.

This clonotype was observed at least ten times. V and J are TRBV6-1 and TRBJ2-1; 8 bases agree with TRBD2. After removal of 2 bases from V and 7 bases from J, the junction contained 19 bases not matched to a gene. The V gene's germline CDR1 is MNHNS and CDR2 SASEGT. CDR3 length: 19 residues. Here the CDR3 reads CASSELAGSASGSQNEQFF. The CDR3 region has the DNA TGTGCCAGCAGTGAATTAGCGGGCAGTGCGAGCGGGAGTCAAAATGAGCAGTTCTTC.

This clonotype showed up many times. The gene calls are TRBV2 and TRBJ2-1; 10 nucleotides match TRBD2. The J segment lost 6 bases and the V segment lost 6 bases, leaving 5 bases of the junction unmatched. Germline V lookup: CDR1 SNHLY, CDR2 FYNNEI. The CDR3 runs 14 residues. DNA of the CDR3: TGTGCCAGCAGGCGGCTAGCGGGAGTCAATGAGCAGTTCTTC. Its translation is CASRRLAGVNEQFF.